This note documents a single T cell receptor beta chain sequence. On average, the one heparinised blood draw given by each donor was roughly 100 mL. Trimming took 0 bases from V and 0 from J, leaving 16 bases between them. Germline CDR1 and CDR2: SGDLS and YYNGEE. The CDR3 is 18 amino acids. The data were obtained in a study of beta chain features in type 1 diabetes. The whole isolated RNA underwent reverse transcription, so sequencing captured expressed TCRB transcripts. About 3.6 million reads on average were seen across naive, central memory and regulatory T cell samples. Produced via immunoSEQ multiplex PCR; TCRdb's table is partial and in-frame only. The sample holds 680,000 or so clones, roughly 16% seen once.

V gene TRBV9 combines with J gene TRBJ2-1, with D maybe TRBD2 (6 bases). The sample consisted of naive CD4+ T cells from blood. The TCR comes from a young man in good health. Here the CDR3 DNA reads TGTGCCAGCAGCGTAGCCCTTAGCGGCAAGAGCTCCTACAATGAGCAGTTCTTC. It encodes CASSVALSGKSSYNEQFF.